The 22 T cell receptor beta chains given below trace back to one sample, sequenced in a study of T cells in Graves' hyperthyroidism and ophthalmopathy. RNA transcripts served as the template for amplifying TCR beta CDR3 regions. The TCR CDR3 was amplified in a first-round RT-PCR using the HTBI primer set. TCRdb processed the multiplex PCR reads anew with MiXCR; each CDR3 protein has one entry. The data contain a few hundred thousand distinct CDR3 sequences, around 15% of them seen just once; the ten biggest clones take up 5.3%. Material for sequencing was blood. All receptors derive from a woman younger than 35 with Graves' hyperthyroidism.

This clonotype occurred many times. The chain has TRBV5-1 and TRBJ2-5; TRBD2 aligns across 9 bases. V trimming: 4 bases; J trimming: 2 bases; junction bases outside the gene matches: 6. The CDR3 consists of 15 residues. The germline CDR1 and CDR2 sequences are SGHRS and YFSETQ. This CDR3 reads CASSPGTSRQETQYF. DNA of the CDR3: TGCGCCAGCAGCCCCGGGACTAGCAGACAAGAGACCCAGTACTTC.

The chain couples TRBV6-1 to TRBJ1-5, with 8 positions matching TRBD1. The CDR3 sequence is 14 residues long. CDR1 is MNHNS and CDR2 is SASEGT in the germline V gene. After removal of 10 bases from V and 3 bases from J, the junction contained 8 bases not matched to a gene. CDR3 sequence reads: CATRDRGHNQPQHF. As DNA, the CDR3 is TGTGCCACCAGAGACAGGGGTCACAATCAGCCCCAGCATTTT.

This clonotype was recorded at least ten times. The rearrangement uses TRBV24-1 and TRBJ2-6, with 10 positions matching TRBD1. The CDR3 sequence is 17 residues long. V lost 6 bases and J lost 1; bases outside the gene matches: 5. Germline CDR1 reads KGHDR; CDR2 reads SFDVKD. The CDR3 region is CATSYTGQGSGANVLTF. In DNA, the CDR3 is TGTGCCACCAGTTACACGGGACAGGGGTCTGGGGCCAACGTCCTGACTTTC.

This clonotype appeared many times. This chain uses TRBV20-1 with TRBJ2-7; possible D gene TRBD2, 5 bases. Trimming removed 0 bases from V and 0 bases from J, with 12 bases in between. This CDR3 contains 15 residues. Per the germline V gene, CDR1 is DFQATT and CDR2 is SNEGSKA (reference sequence). CDR3 sequence: CSARDAEVSSYEQYF. CDR3 coding DNA: TGCAGTGCTAGAGATGCGGAGGTTAGCTCCTACGAGCAGTACTTC.

To note about this clonotype: With a much larger clone just one base away, this may be a read error. The chain combines TRBV5-1 with TRBJ2-1; 12 bases match TRBD2. Germline CDR1 SGHRS, CDR2 YFSETQ. J was trimmed by 10 bases and V by 3 bases; bases with no gene match: 17. The CDR3 runs 18 residues. CDR3 sequence: CASSWGGTSGSGPGEQFF. The CDR3 DNA reads TGCGCCAGCAGCTGGGGGGGGACTAGCGGGTCCGGTCCAGGGGAGCAGTTCTTC.

This clonotype was detected a few times. The chain uses TRBV14 and TRBJ2-2; D ambiguous. This CDR3 comprises 16 residues. CDR1 and CDR2 (germline): SGHDN, FVKESK. V was pared by 1 base and J by 3 bases, with 12 bases between. This chain's CDR3 is CASSQVFGRDTGELFF. The DNA for the CDR3 is TGTGCCAGCAGCCAAGTATTTGGCCGTGACACCGGGGAGCTGTTTTTT.

This clonotype was seen a handful of times. V and J are TRBV7-3 and TRBJ1-2; D is perhaps TRBD1 (6 bases). This CDR3 region has 13 residues. CDR1 is SGHTA and CDR2 is FQGTGA in the germline V gene. V gave up 6 bases and J gave up 8 bases, with 16 bases separating them. The DNA for the CDR3 is TGTGCCAGCAGTCCTATAGCAGGGGCGGGCTACACCTTC. Amino acids: CASSPIAGAGYTF.

This clonotype was found many times. The chain combines TRBV27 with TRBJ2-7, with D possibly being TRBD2 (6 bases). This CDR3 region has 13 residues. The ends were cut back, 5 bases at V and 3 bases at J, with 11 bases in the middle. CDR1 is MNHEY and CDR2 is SMNVEV in the germline V gene (reference sequence). The CDR3 DNA follows: TGTGCCAGCAGTCCGGAGGGTTACTACGAGCAGTACTTC. This sequence encodes CASSPEGYYEQYF.

This clonotype appeared a few times. The chain uses TRBV7-9 and TRBJ1-4; a weak D match, TRBD1 (5 bases). Deletions cut 4 bases from V and 4 bases from J, with 16 bases between. Germline V lookup: CDR1 SEHNR, CDR2 FQNEAQ (reference sequence). This CDR3 is 16 amino acids long. CDR3 sequence reads: CASSSASDRFNEKLFF. CDR3 nucleotides: TGTGCCAGCAGCTCCGCGTCTGACAGATTTAATGAAAAACTGTTTTTT.

This clonotype was seen repeatedly, ten times or more. V and J are TRBV7-2 and TRBJ2-7; D gene ambiguous. CDR3 size: 13 residues. Germline V gene data show CDR1 as SGHTA and CDR2 as FQGNSA. The V end was cut by 0 bases, the J end by 2 bases, with 5 bases between. The CDR3 coding sequence is TGTGCCAGCAGCTTAGCTAGAGCCTACGAGCAGTACTTC. It codes for CASSLARAYEQYF.

Ten or more counts support this clonotype. The J gene is TRBJ1-1, the V gene TRBV5-4; tentative D call: TRBD1 (5 bases). In germline, CDR1 is SGHNT, CDR2 YYREEE (reference sequence). With 4 bases removed from V and 3 bases from J, the gap between germline ends came to 16 bases. The CDR3 sequence is 15 residues long. The CDR3 spells CASSASGKGDTEAFF. CDR3 coding DNA: TGTGCCAGCAGCGCATCAGGGAAAGGAGACACTGAAGCTTTCTTT.

Note on this clonotype: This sequence may be a read error, since a much larger clone differs from it by one base. The rearrangement joins TRBV6-9 to TRBJ2-1; the D gene could be TRBD1 or TRBD2 (5 bases each). CDR1 is MNHGY, CDR2 SVAAGI, per germline. This CDR3 has 14 residues. V gave up 4 bases and J gave up 10 bases, with 17 bases separating them. The CDR3 is CASSSGTGAWEQFF. The CDR3 DNA reads TGTGCCAGCAGTTCCGGGACCGGGGCCTGGGAGCAGTTCTTC.

This clonotype was found a few times. V is TRBV7-9 and J is TRBJ2-1; D ambiguous. V dropped 5 bases and J dropped 8 bases, with 16 bases sitting between them. From germline, CDR1 is SEHNR and CDR2 FQNEAQ (reference sequence). The CDR3 extends over 14 amino acids. CDR3 DNA sequence: TGTGCCAGCAGCCCTCATTCCCTGGGCGATGAGCAGTTCTTC. This sequence encodes CASSPHSLGDEQFF. Complete variable domain (other parts from reference TRBV7-9 and TRBJ2-1): DTGVSQNPRHKITKRGQNVTFRCDPISEHNRLYWYRQTLGQGPEFLTYFQNEAQLEKSRLLSDRFSAERPKGSFSTLEIQRTEQGDSAMYLCASSPHSLGDEQFFGPGTRLTVL.

The table lists this clonotype with many counts. CDR3 amino acids: CASSPKSIQKNTEAFF. CDR3 DNA: TGTGCCAGCAGCCCTAAATCCATACAGAAGAACACTGAAGCTTTCTTT. The rearrangement uses TRBV7-8 and TRBJ1-1; no clear D gene. Germline V gene lookup returns CDR1 SGHVS and CDR2 FQNEAQ. The CDR3 length is 16 residues. V lost 5 bases, J lost 1 base, and 17 bases lay in between. Together with reference TRBV7-8 and TRBJ1-1, the CDR3 gives the full variable domain: GAGVSQSPRYKVAKRGQDVALRCDPISGHVSLFWYQQALGQGPEFLTYFQNEAQLDKSGLPSDRFFAERPEGSVSTLKIQRTQQEDSAVYLCASSPKSIQKNTEAFFGQGTRLTVV.

V usage is TRBV9 and J usage is TRBJ1-1; D ambiguous. CDR3 length: 17 residues. Germline V lookup: CDR1 SGDLS, CDR2 YYNGEE. V was cut by 0 bases and J by 0 bases, with 15 bases left in between. This chain's CDR3 is CASSVGAGSTLNTEAFF. CDR3 nucleotide sequence: TGTGCCAGCAGCGTAGGGGCGGGAAGCACTCTGAACACTGAAGCTTTCTTT.

Only a few counts were recorded for this clonotype. A read error may explain this, as a much larger clone is one base away. V usage is TRBV5-1 and J usage is TRBJ1-1, with D possibly TRBD1 on 5 matching bases. Germline values: CDR1 SGHRS, CDR2 YFSETQ. The CDR3 extends over 15 amino acids. CDR3 sequence reads: CASSLDAGLNAEAFF. CDR3 in DNA: TGCGCCAGCAGCTTGGATGCAGGGCTGAACGCTGAAGCTTTCTTT.

This clonotype was counted ten times or more. This chain connects TRBV28 to TRBJ2-7, with 11 bases identical to TRBD1. V trimming: 6 bases; J trimming: 6 bases; junction bases outside the gene matches: 7. The CDR3 is 14 residues long. The V gene's germline CDR1 is MDHEN and CDR2 SYDVKM. CDR3 bases: TGTGCCAGCAGCCCACCGGGACAGGGGGTCGAGCAGTACTTC. It yields the protein CASSPPGQGVEQYF.

The sample holds many counts of this clonotype. The gene calls are TRBV28 and TRBJ2-7; D call uncertain. V was pared by 3 bases and J by 6 bases, with 9 bases between. The CDR3 covers 12 residues. Germline V CDR1 and CDR2: MDHEN, SYDVKM. The CDR3, as DNA: TGTGCCAGCAGTTTTCCCTTGGGCGAGCAGTACTTC. This codes for CASSFPLGEQYF.

The sample holds many counts of this clonotype. This rearrangement joins TRBV18 to TRBJ2-1; D is ambiguous. Germline CDR1 reads KGHSH; CDR2 reads LQKENI. The V end was cut by 4 bases, the J end by 0 bases, with 10 bases between. The CDR3 has 15 residues. CDR3 DNA sequence: TGTGCCAGCTCACGAGTGTCGGGCTCCTACAATGAGCAGTTCTTC. This encodes CASSRVSGSYNEQFF.

The rearrangement joins TRBV14 to TRBJ2-1, with 10 nucleotides matching TRBD2. From germline, CDR1 is SGHDN and CDR2 FVKESK. The CDR3 loop spans 16 amino acids. Losses at the gene ends were 4 bases for V and 4 bases for J; bases not matched to a gene: 7. The CDR3 sequence: CASSLPGLALYNEQFF. The CDR3 nucleotides are TGTGCCAGCAGCCTGCCGGGACTAGCGCTGTACAATGAGCAGTTCTTC.

In its sample, this clonotype was seen many times. The rearrangement joins TRBV20-1 to TRBJ2-3, with a weak D call TRBD2 (5 bases). CDR3 length equals 17 residues. Germline V lookup: CDR1 DFQATT, CDR2 SNEGSKA (reference sequence). Trimming left V 5 bases short and J 1 base short, with 22 bases between. The CDR3 coding sequence is TGCAGTGCTGGAGCCACCCCACGGGATGGTGGCACAGATACGCAGTATTTT. Protein sequence: CSAGATPRDGGTDTQYF.

This clonotype appeared a few times. This chain links TRBV4-1 with TRBJ2-6, with D perhaps given as TRBD1 or TRBD2 (5 bases each). Trimming took off 1 base at V and 0 bases at J, with 16 bases between the two ends. This CDR3 comprises 19 residues. The germline V gene has CDR1 MGHRA and CDR2 YSYEKL. In DNA form, the CDR3 reads TGCGCCAGCAGCCAAGGCAACCTAGGGACCCTCTCTGGGGCCAACGTCCTGACTTTC. This gives the protein CASSQGNLGTLSGANVLTF.